A single sample is the source of the 10 T cell receptor beta chains below, sequenced in a study of blood T cell repertoires in COVID-19. The data were produced by immunoSEQ multiplex PCR, yet TCRdb's version contains in-frame clones alone and is incomplete. The top ten clones hold 9.9% of a sample with tens of thousands of clones, about nine tenths of them seen once. The sequencing input was peripheral blood. The receptor source for this set is a human donor with active COVID-19. The donor label of this sample is uncertain.

This clone was detected once. V gene TRBV6-1 combines with J gene TRBJ2-7, with 7 bases aligning to TRBD1. The V gene's germline CDR1 is MNHNS and CDR2 SASEGT. The trim removed 2 bases at V and 1 base at J, leaving 5 bases unmatched. The CDR3 covers 15 residues. CDR3 sequence (DNA): TGTGCCAGCAGTGAAATCGGGACAGCTTCCTACGAGCAGTACTTC. This sequence encodes CASSEIGTASYEQYF.

The chain uses TRBV4-3 and TRBJ2-7, with TRBD2 identical over 8 bases. Germline V gene sequence: CDR1 LGHNA, CDR2 YSLEER. V gave up 0 bases and J gave up 1 base; unmatched junction bases: 5. The CDR3 consists of 16 residues. The CDR3 coding sequence is TGCGCCAGCAGCCAAGATAGGGCTAGCGGGTCCTACGAGCAGTACTTC. As protein: CASSQDRASGSYEQYF.

The chain couples TRBV20-1 to TRBJ1-5, with TRBD1 matching over 7 bases. CDR3 length: 15 amino acids. Unmatched junction bases numbered 7, after V lost 3 bases and J lost 2 bases. From germline, CDR1 is DFQATT and CDR2 SNEGSKA (reference sequence). The CDR3 nucleotides read TGCAGTGCTAGTGAGCAGGGGGGCGGCAATCAGCCCCAGCATTTT. Translated, it gives CSASEQGGGNQPQHF.

The chain joins TRBV5-1 to TRBJ1-1, with no clear D. This CDR3 spans 14 amino acids. Germline assignment: CDR1 SGHRS and CDR2 YFSETQ. Between the trimmed V and J ends, which lost 0 bases and 1 base, there was a span of 7 bases. CDR3 in amino acids: CASSLVTRNTEAFF. The CDR3 nucleotides read TGCGCCAGCAGCTTGGTAACGAGGAACACTGAAGCTTTCTTT.

The rearrangement joins TRBV6-5 to TRBJ2-7, with D unresolved. This CDR3 is 14 amino acids long. Germline V gene lookup returns CDR1 MNHEY and CDR2 SVGAGI. Trimming took off 2 bases at V and 2 bases at J, with 10 bases between the two ends. The CDR3 loop reads CASSYVAATYEQYF. For the CDR3, the DNA is TGTGCCAGCAGTTACGTGGCGGCTACCTACGAGCAGTACTTC.

The V and J genes are TRBV9 and TRBJ2-7; D possibly corresponds to TRBD2 (5 bases). The CDR3 is 15 residues long. Trimming took 4 bases from V and 2 from J, leaving 16 bases between them. Looked up from germline, CDR1 is SGDLS and CDR2 is YYNGEE. As DNA, the CDR3 is TGTGCCAGCAGCCTAAGAGGGTCAGAAACCTACGAGCAGTACTTC. Its translation is CASSLRGSETYEQYF.

The chain recombines TRBV6-5 with TRBJ1-1; TRBD1 aligns across 8 bases. Losses at the gene ends were 7 bases for V and 5 bases for J; bases not matched to a gene: 6. The CDR3 loop spans 13 amino acids. Germline V gene lookup returns CDR1 MNHEY and CDR2 SVGAGI. CDR3 protein: CASTKQGGTEAFF. CDR3 sequence (DNA): TGTGCCAGCACCAAACAGGGGGGAACTGAAGCTTTCTTT.

The rearrangement uses TRBV4-3 and TRBJ2-3, with a tentative D call TRBD2 (5 bases). The CDR3 loop spans 15 amino acids. V was clipped by 4 bases and J by 2 bases, with 13 bases between them. Germline CDR1 and CDR2: LGHNA and YSLEER. CDR3 protein: CASSLEDGSTDTQYF. As DNA, the CDR3 is TGCGCCAGCAGCCTGGAGGACGGTTCCACAGATACGCAGTATTTT.

The V call is TRBV4-2, the J call TRBJ1-1, with D hard to call. The CDR3 loop spans 14 amino acids. The germline gives CDR1 LGHNA, CDR2 YNFKEQ. Trimming took 4 bases from V and 3 from J, leaving 12 bases between them. CDR3 nucleotide sequence: TGTGCCAGCAGCCTCATGGGGAGGGACACTGAAGCTTTCTTT. It specifies CASSLMGRDTEAFF.

CDR3 bases: TGTGCCAGCAGCTTGGGGACTAGCGGGACAAGCACAGATACGCAGTATTTT. Translated: CASSLGTSGTSTDTQYF. This sequence joins TRBV7-8 and TRBJ2-3; TRBD2 agrees at 13 bases. Germline loops: CDR1 SGHVS, CDR2 FQNEAQ. This CDR3 has 17 residues. The trim removed 3 bases at V and 0 bases at J, leaving 3 bases unmatched.